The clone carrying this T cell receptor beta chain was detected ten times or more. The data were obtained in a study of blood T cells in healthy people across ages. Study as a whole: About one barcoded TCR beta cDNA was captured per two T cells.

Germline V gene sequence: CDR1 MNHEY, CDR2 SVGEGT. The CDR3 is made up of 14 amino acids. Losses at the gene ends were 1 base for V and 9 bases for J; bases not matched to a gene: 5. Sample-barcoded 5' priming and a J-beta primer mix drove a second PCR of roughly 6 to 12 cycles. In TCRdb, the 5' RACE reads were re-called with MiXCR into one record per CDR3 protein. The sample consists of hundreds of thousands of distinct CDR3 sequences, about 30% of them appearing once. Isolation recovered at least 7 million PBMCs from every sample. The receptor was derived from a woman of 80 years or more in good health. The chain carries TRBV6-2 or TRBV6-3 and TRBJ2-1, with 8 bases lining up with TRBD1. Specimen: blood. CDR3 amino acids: CASSYFQGAIEQFF. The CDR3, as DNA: TGTGCCAGCAGTTACTTTCAGGGGGCGATTGAGCAGTTCTTC.